Listed below are T cell receptor beta chains from one sample, sequenced in a study of OX40 agonist ivuxolimab in advanced cancers. Repertoires were generated with immunoSEQ multiplex PCR, while TCRdb's copy carries only in-frame clones and drops some. The sample lists around 15,000 clones, approximately 77% occurring once. Specimen: CD4+ or CD8+ T cells sorted from blood, collected in a trial of the OX40 agonist ivuxolimab. The receptors here all came from an adult with an advanced solid tumor such as melanoma, head and neck, liver or kidney cancer. The CDR3 runs from the conserved cysteine through the conserved F or W. The D gene is left open where the match is weak. The size entry is marked missing in some rows and otherwise reads once, few, many or a size class.

d_call	v_call	j_call	clone_size	cdr3_nt	cdr3_aa
TRBD1	TRBV7-9	TRBJ2-7	NA	TGTGCCAGCAGCAGTCCGGGACAGGACTCCTACGAGCAGTACTTC	CASSSPGQDSYEQYF
NA	TRBV29-1	TRBJ2-4	NA	TGCAGCGTTATTGCGAGTAACATTCAGTACTTC	CSVIASNIQYF
NA	TRBV4-1	TRBJ1-2	NA	TGCGCCAGCAGCCATGGCAGGGAGGACTATGGCTACACCTTC	CASSHGREDYGYTF
NA	TRBV5-1	TRBJ2-1	NA	TGCGCCAGCAGCTTCACTGACTACAATGAGCAGTTCTTC	CASSFTDYNEQFF
NA	TRBV15	TRBJ1-2	NA	TGTGCCACCAGCAGAGATCTGGTAACCAATGGCTACACCTTC	CATSRDLVTNGYTF
TRBD1	TRBV27	TRBJ2-3	NA	TGTGCCAGCAGTGGGGGACAGGGCCCTGATACGCAGTATTTT	CASSGGQGPDTQYF
TRBD2	TRBV9	TRBJ2-3	NA	TGTGCCAGCAGCGTAAACCGGCTAGCGGGGGGAAACCCCGCTAGCACAGATACGCAGTATTTT	CASSVNRLAGGNPASTDTQYF
TRBD1	TRBV25-1	TRBJ1-2	NA	TGTGCCAGCAGTGAATTGATCGAGACAGGGGACGGCTACACCTTC	CASSELIETGDGYTF
NA	TRBV13	TRBJ2-7	NA	TGTGCCAGCAGCTTTCGGACAGTCTACGAGCAGTACTTC	CASSFRTVYEQYF
TRBD1	TRBV19	TRBJ2-2	NA	TGTGCCAGCAGGGACAGGGGGACCGGGGAGCTGTTTTTT	CASRDRGTGELFF
NA	TRBV6-5	TRBJ1-1	NA	TGTGCCAGCAAGAAGGACACGGGTCGCTCTGAAGCTTTCTTT	CASKKDTGRSEAFF
NA	TRBV28	TRBJ1-6	few	TGTGCCAGCACCTTGGGGGTGGAGAATTCACCCCTCCACTTT	CASTLGVENSPLHF
NA	TRBV9	TRBJ2-6	medium-sized	TGTGCCAGCACGAGTCCATCTGGGGCCAACGTCCTGACTTTC	CASTSPSGANVLTF
NA	TRBV21-1	TRBJ2-2	NA	TGTGCCAGCAGCATAAGGATGAACACCGGGGAGCTGTTTTTT	CASSIRMNTGELFF
TRBD2	TRBV7-8	TRBJ2-3	NA	TGTGCCAGCAGCTTACGACTAGCGGGGTATGTTGGAGATACGCAGTATTTT	CASSLRLAGYVGDTQYF
NA	TRBV13	TRBJ1-2	NA	TGTGCCAGCAGCTGGGGGGCCCATGGCTACACCTTC	CASSWGAHGYTF
TRBD2	TRBV5-1	TRBJ2-1	NA	TGCGCCAGCAGACCGTTCTCGGCGGGGGGGCCAAACAATGAGCAGTTCTTC	CASRPFSAGGPNNEQFF
TRBD1	TRBV11-1	TRBJ2-7	NA	TGTGCCAGCAGCTGGGACAGGGCCTACGAGCAGTACTTC	CASSWDRAYEQYF
NA	TRBV6-5	TRBJ2-1	few	TGTGCCAGCAGTTACCTTAGCGGTAGTCTCGATGAGCAGTTCTTC	CASSYLSGSLDEQFF
NA	TRBV7-2	TRBJ2-2	few	TGTGCCAGCAGCTTACTGAACACCGGGGAGCTGTTTTTT	CASSLLNTGELFF
NA	TRBV18	TRBJ1-1	once	TGTGCCAGCTCACCTGACCAGGTTGAAGCTTTCTTT	CASSPDQVEAFF
NA	TRBV19	TRBJ2-7	NA	TGTGCCAGTAGTATAGATCTCTGGTACGAGCAGTACTTC	CASSIDLWYEQYF
NA	TRBV6-5	TRBJ2-7	once	TGTGCCAGCAGTGGGGGACGGAACTACGAGCAGTACTTC	CASSGGRNYEQYF
NA	TRBV6-6	TRBJ1-1	NA	TGTGCCAGCAGCCCTGGCGGGCTGGTGAACACTGAAGCTTTCTTT	CASSPGGLVNTEAFF
NA	TRBV6-1	TRBJ1-1	NA	TGTGCCAGCAGTGAACAGGGTACTGAAGCTTTCTTT	CASSEQGTEAFF
NA	TRBV5-8	TRBJ2-1	NA	TGTGCCAGCAGCTCGGGGCCACAGGAGCAGTTCTTC	CASSSGPQEQFF
TRBD1	TRBV5-8	TRBJ1-3	NA	TGTGCCAGCAGCGCCCCGGACAGGGCTATTTCTGGAAACACCATATATTTT	CASSAPDRAISGNTIYF
NA	TRBV7-8	TRBJ1-5	NA	TGTGCCAGCAGCTTACAGGGTTTTGCGCGCAATCAGCCCCAGCATTTT	CASSLQGFARNQPQHF
NA	TRBV10-3	TRBJ2-2	NA	TGTGCCATCTCGCTGCGGACGGAAGGTGTCGGGGAGCTGTTTTTT	CAISLRTEGVGELFF
NA	TRBV4-1	TRBJ1-1	few	TGCGCCAGCAGCCTCAAGCTTGGGAGTAGGACTGAAGCTTTCTTT	CASSLKLGSRTEAFF
NA	TRBV6-1	TRBJ2-3	few	TGTGCCAGCAGTGGCCTGGAAGCAGATACGCAGTATTTT	CASSGLEADTQYF
NA	TRBV5-7	TRBJ2-1	NA	TGTGCCAGCAGCTTGCCGGGGAGCGATGAGCAGTTCTTC	CASSLPGSDEQFF
TRBD1	TRBV4-2	TRBJ2-3	NA	TGTGCCAGCAGCTACCGGGACAGGGGGGCAGATACGCAGTATTTT	CASSYRDRGADTQYF
TRBD2	TRBV19	TRBJ2-7	NA	TGTGCCAGTAGTATAGTTTGGAGGGAGGGACCCCCGCGTTTTGAGCAGTACTTC	CASSIVWREGPPRFEQYF
NA	TRBV7-9	TRBJ2-3	NA	TGTGCCAGCAGCCCCCCTTTCTTGGCCACTAGCACAGATACGCAGTATTTT	CASSPPFLATSTDTQYF
TRBD2	TRBV27	TRBJ2-1	NA	TGTGCCAGCAGTTTATATGCTGGACTAGCGGGGGGCTATGGTGAGCAGTTCTTC	CASSLYAGLAGGYGEQFF
NA	TRBV4-2	TRBJ1-1	NA	TGTGCCAGCAGCCAAGATTCAGGGAACACTGAAGCTTTCTTT	CASSQDSGNTEAFF
NA	TRBV6-6	TRBJ2-3	NA	TGTGCCAGCAGTTCCTTACTAGGCTCTACAGATACGCAGTATTTT	CASSSLLGSTDTQYF
NA	TRBV5-6	TRBJ2-5	medium-sized	TGTGCCAGCAGCCATTGGTACGGTGAGGGGACCCAAGAGACCCAGTACTTC	CASSHWYGEGTQETQYF
NA	TRBV5-4	TRBJ1-2	once	TGTGCCAGCAGCTTGAAGGCAGGGTATGGCTACACCTTC	CASSLKAGYGYTF
NA	TRBV30	TRBJ1-4	NA	TGTGCCTGGAGTAACAGGAGAAATGAAAAACTGTTTTTT	CAWSNRRNEKLFF
NA	TRBV7-6	TRBJ1-1	NA	TGTGCCAGCAGCTCCCACAGGGAAGCTTTCTTT	CASSSHREAFF